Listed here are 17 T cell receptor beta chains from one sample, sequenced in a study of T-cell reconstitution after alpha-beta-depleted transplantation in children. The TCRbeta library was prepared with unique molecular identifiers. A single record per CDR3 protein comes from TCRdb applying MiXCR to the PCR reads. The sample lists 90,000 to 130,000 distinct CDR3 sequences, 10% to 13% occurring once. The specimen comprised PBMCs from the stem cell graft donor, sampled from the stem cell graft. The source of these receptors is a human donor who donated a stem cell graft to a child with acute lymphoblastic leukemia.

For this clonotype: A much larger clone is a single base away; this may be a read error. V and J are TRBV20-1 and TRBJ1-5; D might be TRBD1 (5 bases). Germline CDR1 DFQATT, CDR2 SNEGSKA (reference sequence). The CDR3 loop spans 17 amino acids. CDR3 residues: CCARSPHRPGKYQPQHF. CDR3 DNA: TGCTGTGCTAGATCTCCCCATCGGCCAGGGAAATATCAGCCCCAGCATTTT.

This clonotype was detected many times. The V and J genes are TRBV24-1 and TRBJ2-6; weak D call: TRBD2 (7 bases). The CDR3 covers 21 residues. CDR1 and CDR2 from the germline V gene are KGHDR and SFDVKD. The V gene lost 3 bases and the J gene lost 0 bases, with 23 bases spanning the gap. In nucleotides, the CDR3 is TGTGCCACCAGTGATATCACAGGGCGGGGGCCCTCCATCTCTGGGGCCAACGTCCTGACTTTC. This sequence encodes CATSDITGRGPSISGANVLTF.

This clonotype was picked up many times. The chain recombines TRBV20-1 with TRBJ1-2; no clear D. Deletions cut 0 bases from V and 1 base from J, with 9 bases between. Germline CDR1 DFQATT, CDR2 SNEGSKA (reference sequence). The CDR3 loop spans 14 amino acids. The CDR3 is CSARDSRLNYGYTF. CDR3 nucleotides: TGCAGTGCTAGAGATTCGCGGCTTAACTATGGCTACACCTTC.

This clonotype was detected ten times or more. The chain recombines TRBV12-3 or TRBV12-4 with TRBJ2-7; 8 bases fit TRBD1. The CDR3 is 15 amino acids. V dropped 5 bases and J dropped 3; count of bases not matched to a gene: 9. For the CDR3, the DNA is TGTGCCAGCAGTCCCCGACAGGGGCGTCTCTACGAGCAGTACTTC. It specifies CASSPRQGRLYEQYF.

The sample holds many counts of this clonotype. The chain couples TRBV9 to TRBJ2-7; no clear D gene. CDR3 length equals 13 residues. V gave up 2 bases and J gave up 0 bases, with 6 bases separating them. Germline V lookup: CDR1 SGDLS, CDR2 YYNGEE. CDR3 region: CASSVGNSYEQYF. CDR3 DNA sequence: TGTGCCAGCAGCGTTGGCAACTCCTACGAGCAGTACTTC.

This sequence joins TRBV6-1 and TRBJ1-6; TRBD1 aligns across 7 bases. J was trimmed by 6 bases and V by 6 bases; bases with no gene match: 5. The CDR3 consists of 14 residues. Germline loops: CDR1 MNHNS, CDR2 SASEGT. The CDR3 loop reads CASRETGFNSPLHF. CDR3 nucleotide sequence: TGTGCCAGCAGGGAGACAGGGTTTAATTCACCCCTCCACTTT.

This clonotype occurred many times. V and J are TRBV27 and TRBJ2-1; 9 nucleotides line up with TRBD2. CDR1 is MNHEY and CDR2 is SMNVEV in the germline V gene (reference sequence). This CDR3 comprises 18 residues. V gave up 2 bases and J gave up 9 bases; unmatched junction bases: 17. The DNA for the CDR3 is TGTGCCAGCAGTTTAGCTCGGCGGGGCGGGGGGGCCCTCGGTGAGCAGTTCTTC. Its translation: CASSLARRGGGALGEQFF.

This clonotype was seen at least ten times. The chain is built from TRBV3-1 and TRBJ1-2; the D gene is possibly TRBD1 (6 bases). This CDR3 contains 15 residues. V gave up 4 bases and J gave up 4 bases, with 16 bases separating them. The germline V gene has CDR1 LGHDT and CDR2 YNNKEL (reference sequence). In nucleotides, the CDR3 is TGTGCCAGCAGCCTCCATGGGACATCGCTCTATGGCTACACCTTC. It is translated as CASSLHGTSLYGYTF.

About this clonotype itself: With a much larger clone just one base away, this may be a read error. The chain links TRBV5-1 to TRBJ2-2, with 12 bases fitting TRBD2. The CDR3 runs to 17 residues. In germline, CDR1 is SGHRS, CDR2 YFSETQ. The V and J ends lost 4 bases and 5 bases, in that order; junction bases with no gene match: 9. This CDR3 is CASSIRLAGDLTGELFF. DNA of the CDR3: TGCGCCAGCAGCATCAGACTAGCGGGAGATCTGACCGGGGAGCTGTTTTTT.

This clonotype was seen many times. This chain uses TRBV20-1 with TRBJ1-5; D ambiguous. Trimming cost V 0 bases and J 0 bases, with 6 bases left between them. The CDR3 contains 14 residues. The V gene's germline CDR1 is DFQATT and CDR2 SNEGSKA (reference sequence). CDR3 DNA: TGCAGTGCTAGAGAAACGGATAGCAATCAGCCCCAGCATTTT. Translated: CSARETDSNQPQHF.

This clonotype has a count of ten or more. CDR3 bases: TGCGCCAGCAGCTCACTAGCGGGGGCCCCCTACGAGCAGTACTTC. Translated, it gives CASSSLAGAPYEQYF. This chain links TRBV5-1 with TRBJ2-7; 11 bases line up with TRBD2. The J segment lost 2 bases and the V segment lost 3 bases, leaving 4 bases of the junction unmatched. This CDR3 comprises 15 residues. Germline CDR1 is SGHRS and CDR2 is YFSETQ.

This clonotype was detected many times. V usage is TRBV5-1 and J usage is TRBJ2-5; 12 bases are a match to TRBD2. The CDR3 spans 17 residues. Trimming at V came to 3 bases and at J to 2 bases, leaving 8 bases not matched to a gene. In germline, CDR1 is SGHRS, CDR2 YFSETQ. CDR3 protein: CASSSQGLAGFQETQYF. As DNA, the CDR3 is TGCGCCAGCAGCTCCCAAGGACTAGCGGGATTTCAAGAGACCCAGTACTTC.

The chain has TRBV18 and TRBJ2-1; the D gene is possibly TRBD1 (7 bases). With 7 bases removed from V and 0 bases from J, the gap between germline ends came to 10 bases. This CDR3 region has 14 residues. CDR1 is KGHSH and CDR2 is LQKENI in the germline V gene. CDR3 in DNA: TGTGCCAGCTTGCGGGACAGCTCCTACAATGAGCAGTTCTTC. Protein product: CASLRDSSYNEQFF.

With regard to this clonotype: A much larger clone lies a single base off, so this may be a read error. CDR3 loop: CASSPGTSGGSNEQFF. The DNA for the CDR3 is TGTGCCAGCTCACCCGGGACTAGCGGGGGCTCCAATGAGCAGTTCTTC. This rearrangement joins TRBV18 to TRBJ2-1, with 14 positions matching TRBD2. Trimming took 3 bases from V and 6 from J; bases not matched to a gene: 4. Germline CDR1 reads KGHSH; CDR2 reads LQKENI. This CDR3 has 16 residues.

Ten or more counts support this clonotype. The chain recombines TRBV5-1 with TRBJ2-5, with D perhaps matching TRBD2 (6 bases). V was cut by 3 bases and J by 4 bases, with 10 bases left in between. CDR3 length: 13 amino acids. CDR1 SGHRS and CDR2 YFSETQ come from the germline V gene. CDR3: CASSSGTVETQYF. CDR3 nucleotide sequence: TGCGCCAGCAGCTCCGGGACTGTAGAGACCCAGTACTTC.

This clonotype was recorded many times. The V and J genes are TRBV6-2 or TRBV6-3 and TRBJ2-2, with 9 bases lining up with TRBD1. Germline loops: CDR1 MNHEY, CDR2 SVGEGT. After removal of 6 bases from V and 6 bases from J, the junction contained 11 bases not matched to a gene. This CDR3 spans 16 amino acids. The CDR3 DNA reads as TGTGCCAGCAGCTTGTGGGACAGGGTTCAGGCCGGGGAGCTGTTTTTT. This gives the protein CASSLWDRVQAGELFF.

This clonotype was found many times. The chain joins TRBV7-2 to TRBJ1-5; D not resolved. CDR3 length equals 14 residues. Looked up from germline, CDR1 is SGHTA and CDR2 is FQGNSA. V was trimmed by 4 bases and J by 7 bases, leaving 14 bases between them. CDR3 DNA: TGTGCCAGCAGCTCCTGGGGTCAAGGGCAGCCCCAGCATTTT. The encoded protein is CASSSWGQGQPQHF.